Reported below is one T cell receptor beta chain. The data originate from a study of blood T cell repertoires in COVID-19. Trimming removed 3 bases from V and 1 base from J, with 6 bases in between. The CDR3 loop spans 13 amino acids. Germline V gene lookup returns CDR1 SGHTA and CDR2 FQGNSA. Method: immunoSEQ multiplex PCR; TCRdb's copy keeps in-frame clones and lacks some. Found here are over 350,000 clones, approximately 89% of them singletons; the top ten hold 0.8% to 0.9%. The sequence was obtained from a woman in her thirties or forties who had been exposed to COVID-19. The chain carries TRBV7-2 and TRBJ1-1; D call uncertain. Sequences were obtained from PBMCs or T cells enriched from blood (not recorded which). This chain's CDR3 is CASSLAGNTEAFF. The CDR3 DNA reads TGTGCCAGCAGCTTGGCGGGGAACACTGAAGCTTTCTTT.